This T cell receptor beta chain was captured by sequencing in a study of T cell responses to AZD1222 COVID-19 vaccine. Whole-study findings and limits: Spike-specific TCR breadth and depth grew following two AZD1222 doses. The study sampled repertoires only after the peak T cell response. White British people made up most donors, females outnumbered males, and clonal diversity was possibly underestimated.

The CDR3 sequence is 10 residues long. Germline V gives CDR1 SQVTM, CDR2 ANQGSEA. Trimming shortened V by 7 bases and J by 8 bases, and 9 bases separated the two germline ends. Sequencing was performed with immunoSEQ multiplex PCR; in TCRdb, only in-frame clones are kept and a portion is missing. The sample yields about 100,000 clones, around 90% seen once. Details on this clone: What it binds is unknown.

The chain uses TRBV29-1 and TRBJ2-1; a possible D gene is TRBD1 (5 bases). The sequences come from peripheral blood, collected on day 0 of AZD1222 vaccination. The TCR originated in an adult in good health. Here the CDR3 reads CSAGAYEQFF. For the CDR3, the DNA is TGCAGCGCTGGGGCCTATGAGCAGTTCTTC.